This is a list of T cell receptor beta chains from one sample in a study of OX40 agonist ivuxolimab in advanced cancers. Only in-frame clones appear in the TCRdb table, and some are missing; sequencing was by immunoSEQ multiplex PCR. There are 60,000 to 70,000 clones in the sample; around 86% occur only once, and about 1.2% lies in the top ten. This material consisted of CD4+ or CD8+ T cells sorted from blood, taken in a trial of the OX40 agonist ivuxolimab. The receptors come from an adult with an advanced solid tumor such as melanoma, head and neck, liver or kidney cancer. The CDR3 runs from the conserved cysteine through the conserved F or W. A D gene is named only where the DNA matches it firmly. For some rows the clone size is stated as once, few or many, or as a class when expanded; others skip it.

>TRBV4-2|TRBD2|TRBJ2-2|once
TGTGCCAGCAGCCAAGATCGAACTAGCGGGTCCACCGGGGAGCTGTTTTTT
CASSQDRTSGSTGELFF
>TRBV6-1|TRBD1|TRBJ2-3|once
TGTGCCAGCAGACAACCAGGGGGCCAACGCCATACGCAGTATTTT
CASRQPGGQRHTQYF
>TRBV30|.|TRBJ2-2|.
TGTGCCTGGAAGGGCGAGGGCACCGGGGAGCTGTTTTTT
CAWKGEGTGELFF
>TRBV10-3|.|TRBJ2-1|.
TGTGCCATCAGTCCCTTAGGAGACAATGAGCAGTTCTTC
CAISPLGDNEQFF
>TRBV6-1|.|TRBJ2-3|.
TGTGCCAGCAGTGTATGGACAGATACGCAGTATTTT
CASSVWTDTQYF
>TRBV9|.|TRBJ1-5|.
TGTGCCAGCAGCGTAGAGGGTAATAGCAATCAGCCCCAGCATTTT
CASSVEGNSNQPQHF
>TRBV13|.|TRBJ2-2|.
TGTGCCAGCAGCCCCCCCTCTGGCGGGGAGCTGTTTTTT
CASSPPSGGELFF
>TRBV11-3|.|TRBJ1-1|.
TGTGCCAGCAGCTTAGCGCTCGGGGGCAGGTCGAGCACTGAAGCTTTCTTT
CASSLALGGRSSTEAFF
>TRBV5-4|.|TRBJ2-7|.
TGTGCCAGCCAAGCGGGACAGAGCTACGAGCAGTACTTC
CASQAGQSYEQYF
>TRBV5-1|.|TRBJ2-7|.
TGCGCCAGCAGCCTCAGACCACAGAATAGCTACGAGCAGTACTTC
CASSLRPQNSYEQYF
>TRBV10-3|.|TRBJ2-1|.
TGTGCCATCAGCGGTCCTGTTGCAGGGACGAATGAGCAGTTCTTC
CAISGPVAGTNEQFF
>TRBV11-2|.|TRBJ2-1|.
TGTGCCAGCAGCTTAGATCGGTTGGTTGCGCCGGTGCAGTTCTTC
CASSLDRLVAPVQFF
>TRBV6-5|.|TRBJ1-5|.
TGTGCCAGCAGTTTAGGAGACTCCAATCAGCCCCAGCATTTT
CASSLGDSNQPQHF
>TRBV2|.|TRBJ2-2|.
TGTGCCAGCAGTGAAGGGCGGCAGGGGTACACCGGGGAGCTGTTTTTT
CASSEGRQGYTGELFF
>TRBV5-1|.|TRBJ2-1|.
TGCGCCAGCAGCTACCAGCTGAGCTCCTACAATGAGCAGTTCTTC
CASSYQLSSYNEQFF
>TRBV11-2|.|TRBJ2-7|.
TGTGCCAGCAGCTATCCCGGGACACTAGCCTACGAGCAGTACTTC
CASSYPGTLAYEQYF
>TRBV7-9|.|TRBJ2-5|.
TGTGCCAGCAGCCCCGACATAACGGGGACCCAGTACTTC
CASSPDITGTQYF
>TRBV27|.|TRBJ1-2|.
TGTGCCAGCAGTTCTGGACAAAGATCTAACTATGGCTACACCTTC
CASSSGQRSNYGYTF
>TRBV4-1|TRBD1|TRBJ2-1|.
TGCGCCAGCAGCCAAGATTGGGACAGTGCCTACAATGAGCAGTTCTTC
CASSQDWDSAYNEQFF
>TRBV20-1|.|TRBJ1-1|few
TGCAGTGCTAGGGGGAACACTGAAGCTTTCTTT
CSARGNTEAFF
>TRBV28|.|TRBJ1-2|.
TGTGCCAGCAGTCCTCGGCGATATGGCTACACCTTC
CASSPRRYGYTF
>TRBV5-4|.|TRBJ2-5|.
TGTGCCAGCAGCTTTCATGGGGAGACCCAGTACTTC
CASSFHGETQYF
>TRBV6-1|.|TRBJ1-5|.
TGTGCCAGCAGTGAATTGTTACCGGCGCAGCATTTT
CASSELLPAQHF
>TRBV28|.|TRBJ1-4|.
TGTGCCAGCAGTTTCCTCCCCGGGACGGATGAAAAACTGTTTTTT
CASSFLPGTDEKLFF
>TRBV5-1|TRBD2|TRBJ2-1|.
TGCGCCAGCAGCTTGGGGGCCCTAGCGGGAGGCTACAATGAGCAGTTCTTC
CASSLGALAGGYNEQFF
>TRBV10-3|.|TRBJ1-1|.
TGTGCCATCAGTACCCCGGGGGGTAACACTGAAGCTTTCTTT
CAISTPGGNTEAFF
>TRBV2|.|TRBJ2-7|.
TGTGCCAGCACCCTCTTGATTTCCGAGCAGTACTTC
CASTLLISEQYF
>TRBV1|.|TRBJ2-7|.
TGCACCAGCAGCCAAGATCGGAGCCCCTTAACCTACGAGCAGTACTTC
CTSSQDRSPLTYEQYF
>TRBV2|.|TRBJ1-1|.
TGTGCCAGCAGTGGGCACACTGAAGCTTTCTTT
CASSGHTEAFF
>TRBV6-5|.|TRBJ2-5|.
TGTGCCAGCAGTTACGACTCCGGAGCAGAGACCCAGTACTTC
CASSYDSGAETQYF
>TRBV5-1|.|TRBJ2-7|.
TGCGCCAGCAGCTTGGGTGCAGGGGAAATCCACGAGCAGTACTTC
CASSLGAGEIHEQYF
>TRBV6-1|TRBD1|TRBJ2-7|.
TGTGCCAGCACCGGACAGGGGGCGCGTTACGAGCAGTACTTC
CASTGQGARYEQYF
>TRBV2|.|TRBJ2-7|once
TGTGCCAGCAGTGAGTCGGCTTGGTCCTACGAGCAGTACTTC
CASSESAWSYEQYF
>TRBV6-1|.|TRBJ2-5|.
TGTGCCAGCAGTGCAGGGGTGGAGACCCAGTACTTC
CASSAGVETQYF
>TRBV28|TRBD2|TRBJ2-7|once
TGTGCCAGCAGGCGACTAGCGGCGACCTACGAGCAGTACTTC
CASRRLAATYEQYF
>TRBV19|.|TRBJ2-3|.
TGTGCCAGTAGTATCAGCCCCCAGGGGAGCACAGATACGCAGTATTTT
CASSISPQGSTDTQYF
>TRBV5-1|.|TRBJ2-5|.
TGCGCCAGCAGCTTGGGTGGGCAGAAAGAGACCCAGTACTTC
CASSLGGQKETQYF
>TRBV19|.|TRBJ2-5|.
TGTGCCAGTAGCCGCTCAGGAGCCGGGCTCCAAGAGACCCAGTACTTC
CASSRSGAGLQETQYF